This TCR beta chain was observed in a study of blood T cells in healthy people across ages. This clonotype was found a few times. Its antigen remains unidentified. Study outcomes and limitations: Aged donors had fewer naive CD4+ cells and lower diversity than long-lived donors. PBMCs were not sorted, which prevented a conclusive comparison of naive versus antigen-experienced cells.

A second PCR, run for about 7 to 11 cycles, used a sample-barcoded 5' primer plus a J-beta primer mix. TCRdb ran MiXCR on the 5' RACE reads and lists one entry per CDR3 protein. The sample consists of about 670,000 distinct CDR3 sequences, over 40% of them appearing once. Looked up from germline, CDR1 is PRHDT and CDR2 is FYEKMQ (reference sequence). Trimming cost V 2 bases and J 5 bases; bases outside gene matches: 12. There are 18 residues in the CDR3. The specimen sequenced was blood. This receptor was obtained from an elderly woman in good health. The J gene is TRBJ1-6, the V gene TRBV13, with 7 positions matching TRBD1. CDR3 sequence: CASSLRQGVRRDNSPLHF. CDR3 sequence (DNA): TGTGCCAGCAGCTTACGACAGGGAGTCAGGCGGGATAATTCACCCCTCCACTTT.